This T cell receptor (beta chain) originates from a study of blood T cell repertoires in COVID-19. Study-level background: T cells, B-cell-depleted T cells, or PBMCs supplied cDNA or gDNA.

Per the original data handling: Estimation of nucleated cell counts relied on the amplification of reference gene primers. Using immunoSEQ multiplex PCR, the repertoire was profiled, and TCRdb retains in-frame clones only, with some absent. V and J calls and clone size are copied from that table; D and trimming were computed from the DNA. The profile shows some 200,000 clones, roughly four fifths of them singletons. A note on this clone: At one boundary the junction diverges from the germline segment, which might be a read error.

All recovered Cohort 3 donors got two negative PCRs, got clearance, or saw symptom resolution. There are 17 residues in the CDR3. Germline V lookup: CDR1 SSHAT, CDR2 FNYEAQ (reference sequence). The chain carries TRBV7-7 and TRBJ2-5; D might be TRBD1 (6 bases). Material: PBMCs or T cells enriched from blood (not recorded which). This clonotype was obtained from a middle-aged man who had recovered from COVID-19. CDR3 residues: CASSPPQGRASQETQYF. In DNA form, the CDR3 reads TGTGCTAGCAGCCCCCCCCAGGGGCGGGCCTCCCAAGAGACCCAGTACTTC.